A selection of T cell receptor beta chains follows, all from one sample in a study of human T cells and chemical hapten exposure. TCRdb independently ran MiXCR on the RACE reads; one entry per CDR3 protein. The sample has some 79,000 distinct CDR3 sequences, 8% to 13% seen once. The sample consisted of whole blood, taken in connection with sensitization to the hapten diphenylcyclopropenone (DPC). The receptors derive from a woman aged 50 to 60 with alopecia areata. Some clones in this sample may be carry-over from other donors' samples. The CDR3 runs from the conserved cysteine through the conserved F or W. A D gene is named only where the DNA matches it firmly. The listing skips clone size in some rows; elsewhere it reads once, few, many or a size class.

CDR3aa: CASSLDSTWYQETQYF
CDR3nt: TGTGCCAGCAGCTTAGATTCCACCTGGTACCAAGAGACCCAGTACTTC
d_gene: NA
v_gene: TRBV11-2
abundance: NA
j_gene: TRBJ2-5

CDR3aa: CASSLPGGVEQFF
CDR3nt: TGTGCCAGCAGCTTACCAGGGGGCGTTGAGCAGTTCTTC
d_gene: TRBD1
v_gene: TRBV7-9
abundance: many
j_gene: TRBJ2-1

CDR3aa: CASSPSTGAYYGYTF
CDR3nt: TGTGCCAGCAGTCCATCGACAGGGGCCTACTATGGCTACACCTTC
d_gene: TRBD1
v_gene: TRBV27
abundance: many
j_gene: TRBJ1-2

CDR3aa: CSVPPIVPDTQYF
CDR3nt: TGCAGCGTGCCCCCTATAGTCCCAGATACGCAGTATTTT
d_gene: NA
v_gene: TRBV29-1
abundance: NA
j_gene: TRBJ2-3

CDR3aa: CASSLSLRQGFYEQHF
CDR3nt: TGTGCCAGCAGTTTATCGTTACGCCAGGGTTTTTACGAGCAGCACTTC
d_gene: NA
v_gene: TRBV27
abundance: NA
j_gene: TRBJ2-7

CDR3aa: CSAPTGGFRDTQYF
CDR3nt: TGTAGCGCCCCGACAGGGGGCTTTCGAGATACGCAGTATTTT
d_gene: TRBD1
v_gene: TRBV29-1
abundance: NA
j_gene: TRBJ2-3

CDR3aa: CASSPASGRADTQYF
CDR3nt: TGTGCCAGCTCACCAGCTAGCGGGAGAGCAGATACGCAGTATTTT
d_gene: TRBD2
v_gene: TRBV18
abundance: many
j_gene: TRBJ2-3

CDR3aa: CASNTRTGNQPQHF
CDR3nt: TGTGCCAGCAATACACGGACAGGCAATCAGCCCCAGCATTTT
d_gene: NA
v_gene: TRBV6-1
abundance: NA
j_gene: TRBJ1-5

CDR3aa: CSVDETGNYGYTF
CDR3nt: TGCAGCGTTGACGAGACAGGGAACTATGGCTACACCTTC
d_gene: TRBD1
v_gene: TRBV29-1
abundance: few
j_gene: TRBJ1-2

CDR3aa: CASSLTVRDGYTF
CDR3nt: TGTGCCAGCAGCTTGACAGTTCGTGATGGCTACACCTTC
d_gene: NA
v_gene: TRBV12-3/TRBV12-4
abundance: many
j_gene: TRBJ1-2

CDR3aa: CASSLAPSGEQYF
CDR3nt: TGTGCCAGCAGCTTAGCGCCTAGTGGCGAGCAGTACTTC
d_gene: NA
v_gene: TRBV7-9
abundance: many
j_gene: TRBJ2-7

CDR3aa: CASSITSGDDNEQFF
CDR3nt: TGTGCCAGCAGCATCACTAGCGGGGATGACAATGAGCAGTTCTTC
d_gene: TRBD2
v_gene: TRBV28
abundance: many
j_gene: TRBJ2-1

CDR3aa: CSVDPRGGIETQYF
CDR3nt: TGCAGCGTTGATCCCAGGGGAGGCATTGAGACCCAGTACTTC
d_gene: NA
v_gene: TRBV29-1
abundance: many
j_gene: TRBJ2-5

CDR3aa: CASSLPGTGDTEAFF
CDR3nt: TGTGCCAGCAGCCTCCCCGGGACAGGGGACACTGAAGCTTTCTTT
d_gene: TRBD1
v_gene: TRBV3-1
abundance: NA
j_gene: TRBJ1-1

CDR3aa: CSAVPHPSGSYEQYF
CDR3nt: TGCAGTGCGGTTCCGCATCCTAGCGGGAGCTACGAGCAGTACTTC
d_gene: TRBD2
v_gene: TRBV20-1
abundance: many
j_gene: TRBJ2-7

CDR3aa: CASRTGLARYEQYF
CDR3nt: TGTGCCAGCAGAACTGGACTAGCTCGGTACGAGCAGTACTTC
d_gene: TRBD2
v_gene: TRBV6-5
abundance: few
j_gene: TRBJ2-7

CDR3aa: CASSRLDSRWTGGDNSPLHF
CDR3nt: TGTGCCAGCTCACGACTAGACTCCCGGTGGACAGGGGGCGATAATTCACCCCTCCACTTT
d_gene: TRBD1
v_gene: TRBV18
abundance: many
j_gene: TRBJ1-6

CDR3aa: CASSKVGGGYNEQFF
CDR3nt: TGTGCCAGCAGTAAAGTGGGCGGGGGTTACAATGAGCAGTTCTTC
d_gene: TRBD2
v_gene: TRBV12-3/TRBV12-4
abundance: many
j_gene: TRBJ2-1

CDR3aa: CATTGGAEAGAGETQYF
CDR3nt: TGTGCCACCACGGGAGGGGCCGAAGCGGGAGCTGGGGAGACCCAGTACTTC
d_gene: TRBD2
v_gene: TRBV10-3
abundance: NA
j_gene: TRBJ2-5

CDR3aa: CASGPTATYEQYF
CDR3nt: TGTGCCAGCGGGCCCACCGCTACCTACGAGCAGTACTTC
d_gene: NA
v_gene: TRBV2
abundance: many
j_gene: TRBJ2-7

CDR3aa: CASNLAGGKGEQFF
CDR3nt: TGTGCCAGCAACCTAGCGGGAGGAAAGGGTGAGCAGTTCTTC
d_gene: TRBD2
v_gene: TRBV28
abundance: few
j_gene: TRBJ2-1

CDR3aa: CASSDRGQMGNHEQFF
CDR3nt: TGCGCCAGCAGTGATCGAGGCCAGATGGGCAATCATGAGCAGTTCTTC
d_gene: NA
v_gene: TRBV10-1
abundance: few
j_gene: TRBJ2-1

CDR3aa: CSAETGTNSYNEQFF
CDR3nt: TGCAGTGCTGAGACCGGGACTAACTCCTACAATGAGCAGTTCTTC
d_gene: TRBD2
v_gene: TRBV20-1
abundance: few
j_gene: TRBJ2-1

CDR3aa: CASSQVTGNSPLHF
CDR3nt: TGCGCCAGCAGCCAAGTTACCGGGAATTCACCCCTCCACTTT
d_gene: NA
v_gene: TRBV4-3
abundance: many
j_gene: TRBJ1-6

CDR3aa: CASSKARALDPFLLVGQYF
CDR3nt: TGTGCCAGCAGCAAGGCGAGGGCGCTCGACCCTTTTCTTCTCGTGGGGCAGTACTTC
d_gene: NA
v_gene: TRBV21-1
abundance: NA
j_gene: TRBJ2-7

CDR3aa: CATSRDPPTDTQYF
CDR3nt: TGTGCCACCAGCAGAGACCCCCCCACAGATACGCAGTATTTT
d_gene: NA
v_gene: TRBV15
abundance: NA
j_gene: TRBJ2-3

CDR3aa: CASSKDRYSGANVLTF
CDR3nt: TGTGCCAGCAGCAAGGACAGATACTCTGGGGCCAACGTCCTGACTTTC
d_gene: NA
v_gene: TRBV7-2
abundance: many
j_gene: TRBJ2-6

CDR3aa: CASRLFGTGSNEQFF
CDR3nt: TGTGCCAGCAGGTTATTCGGGACAGGGTCCAATGAGCAGTTCTTC
d_gene: TRBD1
v_gene: TRBV6-5
abundance: many
j_gene: TRBJ2-1

CDR3aa: CASSLARQGNYEQYF
CDR3nt: TGTGCCAGCAGCTTAGCGAGACAGGGAAATTACGAGCAGTACTTC
d_gene: TRBD1
v_gene: TRBV7-2
abundance: many
j_gene: TRBJ2-7

CDR3aa: CSAGRVYEQYF
CDR3nt: TGCAGCGCCGGACGGGTCTACGAGCAGTACTTC
d_gene: NA
v_gene: TRBV29-1
abundance: many
j_gene: TRBJ2-7

CDR3aa: CASSTGEGPGLSTEAFF
CDR3nt: TGTGCCAGCAGCACGGGGGAGGGCCCAGGCCTGAGCACTGAAGCTTTCTTT
d_gene: NA
v_gene: TRBV13
abundance: many
j_gene: TRBJ1-1

CDR3aa: CASGKGLAGSYEQYF
CDR3nt: TGTGCTAGTGGTAAAGGACTAGCGGGATCCTACGAGCAGTACTTC
d_gene: TRBD2
v_gene: TRBV12-5
abundance: many
j_gene: TRBJ2-7

CDR3aa: CSVVRATGELFF
CDR3nt: TGCAGCGTTGTCAGGGCCACCGGGGAGCTGTTTTTT
d_gene: NA
v_gene: TRBV29-1
abundance: few
j_gene: TRBJ2-2

CDR3aa: CASGFGNTIYF
CDR3nt: TGTGCCAGCGGATTTGGAAACACCATATATTTT
d_gene: NA
v_gene: TRBV3-1
abundance: NA
j_gene: TRBJ1-3

CDR3aa: CASSHGSSGKETQYF
CDR3nt: TGCGCCAGCAGCCATGGCTCTAGCGGGAAGGAGACCCAGTACTTC
d_gene: TRBD2
v_gene: TRBV5-1
abundance: NA
j_gene: TRBJ2-5

CDR3aa: CASVPLGLAGSNEQFF
CDR3nt: TGTGCCAGCGTCCCTCTGGGACTAGCGGGGAGTAATGAGCAGTTCTTC
d_gene: TRBD2
v_gene: TRBV5-5
abundance: few
j_gene: TRBJ2-1

CDR3aa: CASSESRGGTDTQYF
CDR3nt: TGTGCCAGCAGTGAATCTAGGGGCGGCACAGATACGCAGTATTTT
d_gene: NA
v_gene: TRBV2
abundance: few
j_gene: TRBJ2-3

CDR3aa: CSVETGVPTGEAFF
CDR3nt: TGCAGCGTCGAGACAGGGGTCCCCACCGGTGAAGCTTTCTTT
d_gene: TRBD1
v_gene: TRBV29-1
abundance: few
j_gene: TRBJ1-1

CDR3aa: CASMLGNTGELFF
CDR3nt: TGTGCCAGCATGCTTGGGAACACCGGGGAGCTGTTTTTT
d_gene: NA
v_gene: TRBV28
abundance: NA
j_gene: TRBJ2-2

CDR3aa: CASSHRDRSIGEQFF
CDR3nt: TGTGCCAGCAGCCACCGGGACAGAAGTATTGGTGAGCAGTTCTTC
d_gene: TRBD1
v_gene: TRBV7-8
abundance: many
j_gene: TRBJ2-1

CDR3aa: CASSLTNYNEQFF
CDR3nt: TGTGCCAGCAGCCTAACAAATTACAATGAGCAGTTCTTC
d_gene: NA
v_gene: TRBV11-1
abundance: few
j_gene: TRBJ2-1

CDR3aa: CASSVGQGYRVDNEQFF
CDR3nt: TGTGCCAGCAGCGTCGGCCAGGGGTACCGCGTGGACAATGAGCAGTTCTTC
d_gene: NA
v_gene: TRBV7-6
abundance: many
j_gene: TRBJ2-1

CDR3aa: CASSSNLPGTSGRAGETQYF
CDR3nt: TGTGCCAGCAGCTCCAACCTTCCGGGGACTAGCGGGAGGGCCGGAGAGACCCAGTACTTC
d_gene: TRBD2
v_gene: TRBV7-2
abundance: NA
j_gene: TRBJ2-5

CDR3aa: CASSARTGDTEAFF
CDR3nt: TGTGCCAGCAGCGCCCGGACAGGAGACACTGAAGCTTTCTTT
d_gene: TRBD1
v_gene: TRBV3-1
abundance: many
j_gene: TRBJ1-1

CDR3aa: CASSFQANTGELFF
CDR3nt: TGTGCCAGCAGCTTCCAGGCGAACACCGGGGAGCTGTTTTTT
d_gene: NA
v_gene: TRBV11-2
abundance: NA
j_gene: TRBJ2-2

CDR3aa: CASSFTADNEQFF
CDR3nt: TGCGCCAGCAGCTTTACAGCGGACAATGAGCAGTTCTTC
d_gene: NA
v_gene: TRBV5-1
abundance: NA
j_gene: TRBJ2-1